This T cell receptor beta chain was recovered during a study of T cells in Graves' hyperthyroidism and ophthalmopathy. Uncontrolled infection, other autoimmune disease, pregnancy or lactation excluded patients. Diagnosing involved the use of clinical symptoms, serum thyroxine and TRAb, thyroid ultrasound and orbital computed tomography. The authors obtained PBMCs from more than 8 ml of fresh peripheral blood. This clonotype was detected ten times or more. What it binds is unknown. TCR beta CDR3 region amplification was performed from RNA transcripts. The primer set for the first-round RT-PCR of the TCR CDR3 was HTBI. TCRdb re-called the multiplex PCR reads with MiXCR, one entry per CDR3 protein. The table lists some 510,000 distinct CDR3 sequences, around 20% of them singletons, with 26% in the top ten. This CDR3 is built from 13 residues. Trimming removed 3 bases from V and 4 bases from J, with 12 bases in between. Per germline, CDR1 DFQATT and CDR2 SNEGSKA (reference sequence).

Study-wide points: A model built on 13 V-J features separated ophthalmopathy from stable hyperthyroidism.

The sequence derives from a man aged 18 to 30 with Graves' hyperthyroidism. Sequencing was carried out using blood. This chain joins TRBV20-1 and TRBJ2-5, with a tentative D call TRBD1 (6 bases). The CDR3 sequence: CSARFQGSETQYF. CDR3 nucleotide sequence: TGCAGTGCTAGGTTCCAGGGGTCAGAGACCCAGTACTTC.